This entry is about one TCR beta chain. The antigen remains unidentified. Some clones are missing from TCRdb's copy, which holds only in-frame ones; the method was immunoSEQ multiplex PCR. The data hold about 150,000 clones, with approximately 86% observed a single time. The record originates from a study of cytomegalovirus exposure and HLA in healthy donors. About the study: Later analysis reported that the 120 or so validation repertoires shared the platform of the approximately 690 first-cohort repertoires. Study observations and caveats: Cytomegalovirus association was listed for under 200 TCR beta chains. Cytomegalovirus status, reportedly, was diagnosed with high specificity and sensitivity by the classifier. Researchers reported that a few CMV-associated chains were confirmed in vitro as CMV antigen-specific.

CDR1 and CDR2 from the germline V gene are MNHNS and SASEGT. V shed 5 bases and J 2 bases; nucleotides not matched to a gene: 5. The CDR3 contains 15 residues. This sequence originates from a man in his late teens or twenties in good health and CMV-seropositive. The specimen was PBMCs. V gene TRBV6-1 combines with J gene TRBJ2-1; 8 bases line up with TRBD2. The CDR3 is CASSPGRATYNEQFF. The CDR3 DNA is TGTGCCAGCAGTCCCGGGAGGGCCACCTACAATGAGCAGTTCTTC.